The next 26 T cell receptor beta chains were all read from a single sample in a study of molecular identifiers for immune sequencing clone quantification. Each CDR3 protein gets one entry after TCRdb re-called the PCR reads with MiXCR. The table shows tens of thousands of distinct CDR3 sequences, with 17% occurring only once. What was sequenced was naive CD8+ T cells from blood, with Jurkat cell RNA spiked in. Indicated subset: FACS-sorted CD8+CD4-CCR7+CD45RA+ naive T cells. These TCRs come from a human donor in good health. Some libraries in this study had Jurkat cell RNA spiked in.

This clonotype was detected many times. The V and J genes are TRBV4-2 and TRBJ1-5, with D maybe TRBD1 (5 bases). CDR1 is LGHNA and CDR2 is YNFKEQ in the germline V gene. CDR3 length: 16 residues. Trimming took 0 bases from V and 2 from J, leaving 11 bases between them. DNA for the CDR3: TGTGCCAGCAGCCAAGATCCGGGGGATCGCAATCAGCCCCAGCATTTT. Translation: CASSQDPGDRNQPQHF.

This clonotype has a count of ten or more. A junction boundary mismatches the germline segment, possibly from a read error. The chain employs TRBV29-1 and TRBJ1-1; D not resolved. Germline V gene sequence: CDR1 SQVTM, CDR2 ANQGSEA. The length of the CDR3 is 13 residues. The CDR3 bases are TGCAGCGTTGATAGGCCTCCGAACACTGAAGCTTACTTT. Its translation is CSVDRPPNTEAYF.

On this clonotype itself: It may be a read error: a sequence one base away is much more abundant. The chain combines TRBV3-1 with TRBJ2-2, with D uncertain. The CDR3 runs to 14 residues. Deletions cut 3 bases from V and 3 bases from J, with 8 bases between. Germline CDR1 reads LGHDT; CDR2 reads YNNKEL (reference sequence). The CDR3 spells CASSQFSHTGELFF. CDR3 sequence (DNA): TGTGCCAGCAGCCAGTTTTCTCACACCGGGGAGCTGTTTTTT.

This clonotype was seen ten or more times. The CDR3 here is CASSAWLVSGTEAFF. In DNA, the CDR3 is TGTGCCAGCAGCGCCTGGTTGGTTTCGGGGACTGAAGCTTTCTTT. The chain combines TRBV6-2 or TRBV6-3 with TRBJ1-1; unclear D gene. Germline loops: CDR1 MNHEY, CDR2 SVGEGT. The CDR3 has 15 residues. V was clipped by 6 bases and J by 5 bases, with 19 bases between them.

In its sample, this clonotype was seen a few times. This may come from a read error, since a much larger clone is one base off. The chain couples TRBV2 to TRBJ2-7; D is possibly TRBD1 or TRBD2 (5 bases each). The germline gives CDR1 SNHLY, CDR2 FYNNEI. V was cut by 5 bases and J by 7 bases, with 18 bases left in between. This CDR3 has 14 residues. The chain's CDR3 is CASSSGPTLREQYF. For the CDR3, the DNA is TGTGCCAGCAGTTCGGGACCGACCCTACGAGAGCAGTACTTC.

Turning to this clonotype: The germline gene is not matched at one end of the junction; a read error may be the cause. This sequence joins TRBV7-4 and TRBJ1-4, with TRBD1 matching over 11 bases. The germline V gene encodes CDR1 SGHVT and CDR2 SQSDAQ. This CDR3 is built from 14 residues. The chain's CDR3 is CASRGQGANERLFF. DNA for the CDR3: TGTGCCAGCAGAGGACAGGGGGCCAACGAAAGATTATTTTTC.

In its sample, this clonotype was seen many times. The J gene is TRBJ1-2, the V gene TRBV4-1; D might be TRBD1 (5 bases). The CDR3 is 14 amino acids. V lost 2 bases and J lost 4, with 11 bases in between. Germline CDR1 and CDR2: MGHRA and YSYEKL. Written as DNA, the CDR3 is TGCGCCAGCAGCCAATTAACAGGAGCCTATGGCTACACCTTC. It translates to CASSQLTGAYGYTF.

Judged by abundance, this clonotype is medium-sized. The chain carries TRBV5-5 and TRBJ2-7; D may correspond to TRBD1 or TRBD2 (5 bases each). CDR3 length: 13 residues. Trimming pared 3 bases from V and 3 bases from J, leaving 10 bases between. Per the germline V gene, CDR1 is SGHKS and CDR2 is YYEKEE (reference sequence). The CDR3 nucleotides are TGTGCCAGCAGCTGGGGGACCGACTACGAGCAGTACTTC. Amino acids: CASSWGTDYEQYF. The whole variable domain, remainder taken from reference TRBV5-5 and TRBJ2-7, is DAGVTQSPTHLIKTRGQQVTLRCSPISGHKSVSWYQQVLGQGPQFIFQYYEKEERGRGNFPDRFSARQFPNYSSELNVNALLLGDSALYLCASSWGTDYEQYFGPGTRLTVT.

The V call is TRBV7-9, the J call TRBJ2-7; 8 nucleotides align to TRBD1. CDR1 SEHNR and CDR2 FQNEAQ come from the germline V gene (reference sequence). V gave up 5 bases and J gave up 3 bases; unmatched junction bases: 9. The CDR3 consists of 15 residues. The CDR3 DNA reads as TGTGCCAGCAGCACCCGGGACAGGAATTTCTACGAGCAGTACTTC. Its protein is CASSTRDRNFYEQYF.

The gene calls are TRBV28 and TRBJ2-7; D not certain. This CDR3 spans 14 amino acids. In germline, CDR1 is MDHEN, CDR2 SYDVKM. Trimming took 4 bases from V and 3 from J, leaving 13 bases between them. This chain's CDR3 is CASSSRKYRYEQYF. The DNA of the CDR3 is TGTGCCAGCAGTTCCCGGAAATACCGCTACGAGCAGTACTTC.

In its sample, this clonotype was seen many times. V is TRBV4-1 and J is TRBJ2-5; possible D gene TRBD2, 6 bases. CDR3 length: 13 residues. The germline V gene has CDR1 MGHRA and CDR2 YSYEKL. Trimming cost V 2 bases and J 7 bases, with 11 bases left between them. CDR3 nucleotides: TGCGCCAGCAGCCAAAGCCAGGGAGGGACCCAGTACTTC. The encoded protein is CASSQSQGGTQYF.

Many counts were recorded for this clonotype. V gene TRBV13 combines with J gene TRBJ2-5; D is undetermined. The V end lost 0 bases, the J end lost 4 bases, and 6 bases lay between the germline ends. CDR3 length: 13 residues. CDR1 and CDR2 (germline): PRHDT, FYEKMQ (reference sequence). The CDR3 coding sequence is TGTGCCAGCAGCTTAGGGGCAGCAGAGACCCAGTACTTC. This translates into CASSLGAAETQYF.

This clonotype was counted at least ten times. This chain links TRBV7-9 with TRBJ1-1; no definite D call. Germline lookup yields CDR1 SEHNR and CDR2 FQNEAQ (reference sequence). The CDR3 is 17 residues long. The ends were cut back, 0 bases at V and 2 bases at J, with 16 bases in the middle. In nucleotides, the CDR3 is TGTGCCAGCAGCTTAGCCGGGAACCTCGCTTTTAACACTGAAGCTTTCTTT. It encodes CASSLAGNLAFNTEAFF.

For this clonotype: The junction shows a germline mismatch at one end, possibly a read error. The chain links TRBV24-1 to TRBJ2-5; TRBD2 aligns across 13 bases. Germline CDR1 reads KGHDR; CDR2 reads SFDVKD. The CDR3 consists of 13 residues. The CDR3: CAIGTSGKETQYF. The CDR3 coding sequence is TGTGCCATAGGGACTAGCGGGAAAGAGACCCAGTACTTT.

This clonotype was counted at least ten times. V gene TRBV10-2 combines with J gene TRBJ2-3, with a weak D call TRBD1 (6 bases). Germline loops: CDR1 WSHSY, CDR2 SAAADI. The CDR3 has 16 residues. The V end was cut by 3 bases, the J end by 2 bases, with 15 bases between. The CDR3: CASSDGRGPFTDTQYF. DNA for the CDR3: TGCGCCAGCAGTGACGGCAGGGGTCCTTTCACAGATACGCAGTATTTT.

This clonotype occurred many times. The chain links TRBV6-2 or TRBV6-3 to TRBJ2-6, with TRBD1 as a possible D gene (6 bases). The germline V gene has CDR1 MNHEY and CDR2 SVGEGT. Trimming removed 1 base at V and 0 bases at J, with 7 bases between. This CDR3 is built from 16 residues. CDR3 nucleotides: TGTGCCAGCAGTTACTGGACAGCCTCTGGGGCCAACGTCCTGACTTTC. This gives the protein CASSYWTASGANVLTF.

This clonotype occurred many times. The chain recombines TRBV6-5 with TRBJ2-7; 7 bases are shared with TRBD1. This CDR3 region has 15 residues. The J segment lost 2 bases and the V segment lost 6 bases, leaving 10 bases of the junction unmatched. From germline, CDR1 is MNHEY and CDR2 SVGAGI. This chain's CDR3 is CASSTPDRSAYEQYF. Written as DNA, the CDR3 is TGTGCCAGCAGCACCCCGGACAGGTCGGCCTACGAGCAGTACTTC.

This clonotype was picked up many times. This sequence joins TRBV19 and TRBJ2-1; no clear D gene. V was cut by 3 bases and J by 0 bases, with 6 bases left in between. In germline, CDR1 is LNHDA, CDR2 SQIVND (reference sequence). The CDR3 covers 14 residues. The CDR3 region is CASSMRFSYNEQFF. CDR3 nucleotides: TGTGCCAGTAGTATGAGGTTCTCCTACAATGAGCAGTTCTTC.

This clonotype came up many times. This chain connects TRBV7-8 to TRBJ1-2, with 8 bases fitting TRBD1. The junction had 5 bases not matched to a gene; V was cut back by 2 bases and J by 6 bases. Germline loops: CDR1 SGHVS, CDR2 FQNEAQ. CDR3 size: 14 residues. The DNA of the CDR3 is TGTGCCAGCAGCTTAATTTCAGGGGGCGATGGCTACACCTTC. Its translation: CASSLISGGDGYTF.

In this sample, this clonotype turned up a few times. CDR3 sequence: CASSFRGETYEQYF. CDR3 DNA: TGTGCCAGCAGTTTCCGGGGGGAAACCTACGAGCAGTACTTC. The V and J genes are TRBV27 and TRBJ2-7; 7 nucleotides agree with TRBD2. This CDR3 spans 14 amino acids. After removal of 3 bases from V and 2 bases from J, the junction contained 4 bases not matched to a gene. CDR1 and CDR2 from the germline V gene are MNHEY and SMNVEV (reference sequence).

This clonotype was observed at least ten times. This sequence joins TRBV28 and TRBJ2-7; a possible D gene is TRBD1 (5 bases). Looked up from germline, CDR1 is MDHEN and CDR2 is SYDVKM. This CDR3 spans 13 amino acids. V gave up 3 bases and J gave up 0 bases, with 6 bases separating them. The CDR3 region is CASSFQGSYEQYF. The CDR3 bases are TGTGCCAGCAGTTTTCAGGGCTCCTACGAGCAGTACTTC.

A remark on this clonotype: It may be a read error: a sequence one base away is much more abundant. Here the CDR3 omits its conserved ending phenylalanine or tryptophan, so a read error is the likely source. This chain uses TRBV19 with TRBJ2-7, with D possibly being TRBD1 (6 bases). Germline V gives CDR1 LNHDA, CDR2 SQIVND (reference sequence). The CDR3 has 12 residues. Between the trimmed V and J ends, which lost 6 bases and 7 bases, there was a span of 13 bases. CDR3: CASSSGQWEQYL. In DNA, the CDR3 is TGTGCCAGTAGCTCCGGACAGTGGGAGCAGTACCTC.

At least ten counts were recorded for this clonotype. V gene TRBV7-9 combines with J gene TRBJ2-2, with unresolved D. This CDR3 spans 13 amino acids. The germline V gene encodes CDR1 SEHNR and CDR2 FQNEAQ (reference sequence). Deletions cut 2 bases from V and 1 base from J, with 2 bases between. Here the CDR3 reads CASSLWNTGELFF. In DNA, the CDR3 is TGTGCCAGCAGCTTATGGAACACCGGGGAGCTGTTTTTT.

This clonotype was detected ten times or more. The CDR3: CASSSVAGNTEAFF. Written as DNA, the CDR3 is TGTGCCAGCAGTTCCGTCGCTGGGAACACTGAAGCTTTCTTT. The chain employs TRBV6-2 or TRBV6-3 and TRBJ1-1; unclear D gene. Trimming removed 4 bases from V and 1 base from J, with 10 bases in between. There are 14 residues in the CDR3. The V gene's germline CDR1 is MNHEY and CDR2 SVGEGT.

This clonotype has a count of ten or more. V is TRBV27 and J is TRBJ2-7; no reliable D call. Germline V gene data show CDR1 as MNHEY and CDR2 as SMNVEV (reference sequence). Trimming took 3 bases from V and 3 from J, leaving 9 bases between them. The CDR3 consists of 13 residues. The CDR3 DNA follows: TGTGCCAGCAGTTTGGGCAGAAACTACGAGCAGTACTTC. This gives the protein CASSLGRNYEQYF.

This clonotype was found many times. V gene TRBV7-2 combines with J gene TRBJ2-7, with a weak D call TRBD2 (7 bases). The ends were cut back, 3 bases at V and 6 bases at J, with 18 bases in the middle. Germline V lookup: CDR1 SGHTA, CDR2 FQGNSA. The CDR3 is made up of 15 amino acids. The CDR3 region is CASSFGGAGVGEQYF. The CDR3 DNA sequence: TGTGCCAGCAGCTTTGGGGGGGCGGGGGTTGGCGAGCAGTACTTC.